This TCR beta chain is drawn from a study of response to subunit inactivated influenza vaccine (dated by TCRdb to the late 2010s). Background on the whole study: Deep quantitative profiling of the T cell receptor repertoire was used in the study to follow responses to a trivalent subunit inactivated influenza vaccine. General findings and caveats noted by the study authors: The authors proposed that each seasonal influenza vaccination may bring in only a limited number of new T cells.

This clonotype has more than one count but fewer than ten. The antigen this receptor binds is unknown. There are no base qualities to consult, and no much larger clone falls within one base. Library preparation was by RT-PCR. Sequencing instrument: Illumina HiSeq 2500. Using fastp trimming at Q25 and MiXCR clonotype assembly, TCRdb reanalyzed the public sequencing data and kept in-frame beta chains. Entries that share a CDR3 protein sequence are merged under the most common genes and DNA. The sample data list under 550,000 distinct CDR3 sequences, and approximately 7.6% of these were observed just once. The biggest ten clones account for about an eighth of the sample. V is shortened by 5 bases, J by 2 bases, and the region joining them spans 13 bases. Measured from the cysteine to the phenylalanine, the CDR3 is 14 residues long. The kept DNA is CDR3 alone, 42 bases in frame from the first base. CDR1 MNHEY and CDR2 SMNVEV were looked up in the germline V gene (reference sequence).

Recombination joined TRBV27 with TRBJ2-7; the D gene could be TRBD1 or TRBD2, each one agreeing over 5 bases. The input for sequencing was PBMCs from blood, taken less than 30 months after vaccination. The TCR comes from a man aged 50 to 69 who received an inactivated influenza vaccine. Donor details come from another sample of the same person, matched by shared clones. For the CDR3, the sequence is CASSVGPGTYEQYF. In nucleotide form, the sequence is TGTGCCAGCAGTGTGGGACCGGGGACCTACGAGCAGTACTTC.